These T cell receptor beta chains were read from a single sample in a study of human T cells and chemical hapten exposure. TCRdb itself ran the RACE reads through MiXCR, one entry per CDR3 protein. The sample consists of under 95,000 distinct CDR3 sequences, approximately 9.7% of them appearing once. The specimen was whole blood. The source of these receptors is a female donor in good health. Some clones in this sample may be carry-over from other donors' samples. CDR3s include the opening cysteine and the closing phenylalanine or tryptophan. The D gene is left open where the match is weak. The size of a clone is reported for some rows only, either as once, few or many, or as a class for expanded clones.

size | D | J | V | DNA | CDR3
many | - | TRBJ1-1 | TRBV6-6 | TGTGCCAGCAGTTACTCTCCGGGACAGAACACTGAAGCTTTCTTT | CASSYSPGQNTEAFF
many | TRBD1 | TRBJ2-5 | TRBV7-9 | TGTGCCAGCAGCTCCAAACCGGGACAGAGGAGGGAGACCCAGTACTTC | CASSSKPGQRRETQYF
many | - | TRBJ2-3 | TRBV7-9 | TGTGCCAGCAGGAAAGGTAGCGGTAGCACAGATACGCAGTATTTT | CASRKGSGSTDTQYF
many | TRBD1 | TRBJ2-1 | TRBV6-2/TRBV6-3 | TGTGCCAGCACCCGGACAGGGATCGGTGAGCAGTTCTTC | CASTRTGIGEQFF
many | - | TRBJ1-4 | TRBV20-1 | TGCAGTGCACCGAGCCGGGCTGAGAATGAAAAACTGTTTTTT | CSAPSRAENEKLFF
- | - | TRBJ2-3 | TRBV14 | TGTGCCAGCAGCCAAGTGGCGGCCCACACAGATACGCAGTATTTT | CASSQVAAHTDTQYF
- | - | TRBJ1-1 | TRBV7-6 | TGTGCCAGCAGCTTAGGTGCGGCAGGAGAAGCTTTCTTT | CASSLGAAGEAFF
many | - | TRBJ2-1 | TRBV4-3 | TGCGCCAGCAGCCAAGATATGGCTACTGCCTACAATGAGCAGTTCTTC | CASSQDMATAYNEQFF
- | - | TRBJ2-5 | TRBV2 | TGTGCCAGCAGAGCGGGACAGAGCCAAGAGACCCAGTACTTC | CASRAGQSQETQYF
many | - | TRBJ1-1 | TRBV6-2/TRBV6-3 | TGTGCCAGCAGCCCCAACACTGAAGCTTTCTTT | CASSPNTEAFF
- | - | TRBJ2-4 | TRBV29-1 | TGCAGCGTTGAGGTGGGGAGCAAAAACATTCAGTACTTC | CSVEVGSKNIQYF
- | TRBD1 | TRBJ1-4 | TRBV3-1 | TGTGCCAGCAGCCAGGGACAGGGCTATGCAACTAATGAAAAACTGTTTTTT | CASSQGQGYATNEKLFF
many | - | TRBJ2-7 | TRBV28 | TGTGCCAGCAGTTTAGGACACGAGTACTACGAGCAGTACTTC | CASSLGHEYYEQYF
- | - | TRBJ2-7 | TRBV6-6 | TGTGCCAGCGCCGGGTGGCGGACGGACGAGCAGTACTTC | CASAGWRTDEQYF
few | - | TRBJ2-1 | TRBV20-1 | TGCAGTGCTAGTATGGGCGGGACAGATGAGCAGTTCTTC | CSASMGGTDEQFF
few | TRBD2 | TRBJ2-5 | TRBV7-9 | TGTGCCAGCAGCTTCACTAGCGGGAGTCGAGAGACCCAGTACTTC | CASSFTSGSRETQYF
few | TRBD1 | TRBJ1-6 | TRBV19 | TGTGCCAGTACCCCAAGGGGGCTCTCACCCCTCCACTTT | CASTPRGLSPLHF
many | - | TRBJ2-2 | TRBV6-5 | TGTGCCAGCAAGAGGGACTTTAACACCGGGGAGCTGTTTTTT | CASKRDFNTGELFF
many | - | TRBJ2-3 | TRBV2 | TGTGCCAGCAGTGAAGTTCGTTCTGGTTATGCGGGTATCACAGATACGCAGTATTTT | CASSEVRSGYAGITDTQYF
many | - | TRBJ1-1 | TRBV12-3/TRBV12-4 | TGTGCCAGCAGCAGGGAGCCTATGAACACTGAAGCTTTCTTT | CASSREPMNTEAFF
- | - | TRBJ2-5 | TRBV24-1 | TGTGCCACCGCCTCGGGGGAGACCCAGTACTTC | CATASGETQYF
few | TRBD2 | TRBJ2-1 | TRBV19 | TGTGCCAGTAGTATGGGACTAGCGGGAGGGAATGAGCAGTTCTTC | CASSMGLAGGNEQFF
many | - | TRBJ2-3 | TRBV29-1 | TGCAGCGTCGAACTCCGGCGAGGGGATACGCAGTATTTT | CSVELRRGDTQYF
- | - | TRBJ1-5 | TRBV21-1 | TGTGCCAGCAGCCCTAGGGCAGGGCTGGCTCAGCCCCAGCATTTT | CASSPRAGLAQPQHF
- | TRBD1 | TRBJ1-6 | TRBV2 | TGTGCCAGCAGTGAACCCGACAGGGGGTGGAATTCACCCCTCCACTTT | CASSEPDRGWNSPLHF
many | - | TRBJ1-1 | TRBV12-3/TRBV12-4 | TGTGCCAGCAGTTTGGATGAGGGAGCTATTTCTGAAGCTTTCTTT | CASSLDEGAISEAFF
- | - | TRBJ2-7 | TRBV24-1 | TGTGCCACCAGTGCAACGGGGGTCTACGAGCAGTACTTC | CATSATGVYEQYF
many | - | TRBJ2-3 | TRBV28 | TGTGCCAGCGGGGGGGGGCCAACAGATACGCAGTATTTT | CASGGGPTDTQYF
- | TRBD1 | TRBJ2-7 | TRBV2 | TGTGCCAGCAGGATGGGACAGACTTCCTACGAGCAGTACTTC | CASRMGQTSYEQYF
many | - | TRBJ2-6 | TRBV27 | TGTGCCAGCAGTCCATGGGGCTCTGGGGCCAACGTCCTGACTTTC | CASSPWGSGANVLTF
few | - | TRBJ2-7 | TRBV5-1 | TGCGCCAGCAGACCGACAGGGACTACTTACGAGCAGTACTTC | CASRPTGTTYEQYF
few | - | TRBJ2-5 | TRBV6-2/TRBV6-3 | TGTGCCAGCAGAGACCAGCAAGGGTCCCATAAACAAGAGACCCAGTACTTC | CASRDQQGSHKQETQYF
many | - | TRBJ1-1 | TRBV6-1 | TGTGCCAGCAGTGAAGCACGGGACACTGAAGCTTTCTTT | CASSEARDTEAFF
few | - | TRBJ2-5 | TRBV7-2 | TGTGCCAGCAGCCTTCACCCAGGACTGGGAATGGAGACCCAGTACTTC | CASSLHPGLGMETQYF
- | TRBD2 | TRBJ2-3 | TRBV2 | TGTGCCAGCAGTGCCGAGCGGGACACAGATACGCAGTATTTT | CASSAERDTDTQYF
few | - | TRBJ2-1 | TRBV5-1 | TGCGCCAGCAGCCTGGCCAGGGGGACTTTGAATGAGCAGTTCTTC | CASSLARGTLNEQFF
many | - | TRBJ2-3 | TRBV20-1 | TGCAGTGCTAGAGATCTGCAGCAGGCACTCGATACGCAGTATTTT | CSARDLQQALDTQYF
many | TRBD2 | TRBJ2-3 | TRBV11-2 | TGTGCCAGCAGCTTAGAAGGGACTAGCGGGAGTTGGACAGATACGCAGTATTTT | CASSLEGTSGSWTDTQYF
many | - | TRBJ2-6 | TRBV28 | TGTGCCAGCAGTTTAACGGGAGATGGGGCCAACGTCCTGACTTTC | CASSLTGDGANVLTF
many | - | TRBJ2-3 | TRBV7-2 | TGTGCCAGCAGCTTAGCTACGAGACTCGATACGCAGTATTTT | CASSLATRLDTQYF
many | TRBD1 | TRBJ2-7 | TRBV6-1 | TGTGCCAGCAGTGTCGGGACAGGGGGTAGCTACGAGCAGTACTTC | CASSVGTGGSYEQYF
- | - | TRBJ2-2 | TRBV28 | TGTGCCAGCAGTTTTTACAGGCGCTCCGGGGAGCTGTTTTTT | CASSFYRRSGELFF
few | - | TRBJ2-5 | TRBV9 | TGTGCCAGCAGCGCCCGGGTAGGGCATCAGACCCAGTACTTC | CASSARVGHQTQYF
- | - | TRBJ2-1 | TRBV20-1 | TGCAGTGCTTACGGGACTGACTCCTACAATGAGCAGTTCTTC | CSAYGTDSYNEQFF
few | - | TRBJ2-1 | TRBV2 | TGTGCCAGCAGTGTTGGCGGACCAACCTACAATGAGCAGTTCTTC | CASSVGGPTYNEQFF
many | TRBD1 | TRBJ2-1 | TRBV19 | TGTGCCAGTAGTCGGACAGGGGACTACAATGAGCAGTTCTTC | CASSRTGDYNEQFF
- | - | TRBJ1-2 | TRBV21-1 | TGTGCCAGCAGCAAATTCTTCGAACAGGACTATGGCTACACCTTC | CASSKFFEQDYGYTF
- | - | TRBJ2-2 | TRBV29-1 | TGCAGCGTTGACTCGAACACCGGGGAGCTGTTTTTT | CSVDSNTGELFF
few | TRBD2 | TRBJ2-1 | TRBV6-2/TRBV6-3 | TGTGCCAGCAGTTGGCGGGAGAATTACAATGAGCAGTTCTTC | CASSWRENYNEQFF
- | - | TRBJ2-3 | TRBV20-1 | TGCAGTGCCCCGATAAGACTCGAGGCTAGCACAGATACGCAGTATTTT | CSAPIRLEASTDTQYF
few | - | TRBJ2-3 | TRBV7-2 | TGTGCCAGCAGCTTAGACCAGCAGTATTTT | CASSLDQQYF
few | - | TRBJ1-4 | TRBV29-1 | TGCAGCGTTCAAAAACAGATTAATGAAAAACTGTTTTTT | CSVQKQINEKLFF
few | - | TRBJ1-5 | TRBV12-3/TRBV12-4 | TGTGCCAGCAGTTCCACATATCAGCCCCAGCATTTT | CASSSTYQPQHF
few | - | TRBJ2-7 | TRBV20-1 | TGCAGTGCCCGTGGGGCCAACTCCTACGAGCAGTACTTC | CSARGANSYEQYF
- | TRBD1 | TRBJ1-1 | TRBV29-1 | TGCAGCGTCGCCACACAAGGGGGCTTAGACACAAACACTGAAGCTTTCTTT | CSVATQGGLDTNTEAFF
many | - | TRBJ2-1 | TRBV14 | TGTGCCAGCAGCCAATCAGTATGGACAAGAGAGTTCTTC | CASSQSVWTREFF
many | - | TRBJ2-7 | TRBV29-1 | TGCAGCGTGGGACCAGACAGTTACGAGCAGTACTTC | CSVGPDSYEQYF
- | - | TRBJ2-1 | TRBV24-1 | TGTGCCACCAGTGATTCTACCGGGACGGGCAATGAGCAGTTCTTC | CATSDSTGTGNEQFF